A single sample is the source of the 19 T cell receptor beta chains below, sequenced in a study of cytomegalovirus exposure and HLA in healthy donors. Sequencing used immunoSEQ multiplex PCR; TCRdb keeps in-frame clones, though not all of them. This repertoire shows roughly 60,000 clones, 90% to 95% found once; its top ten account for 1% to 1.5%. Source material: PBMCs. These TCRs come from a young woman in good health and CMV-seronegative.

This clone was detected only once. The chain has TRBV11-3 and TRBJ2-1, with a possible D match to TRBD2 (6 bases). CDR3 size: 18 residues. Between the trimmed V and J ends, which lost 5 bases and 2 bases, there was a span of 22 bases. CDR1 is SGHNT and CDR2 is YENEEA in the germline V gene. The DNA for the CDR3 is TGTGCCAGCAGCCTCGGGGGAGGAACAGGATTTCCCTACAATGAGCAGTTCTTC. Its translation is CASSLGGGTGFPYNEQFF.

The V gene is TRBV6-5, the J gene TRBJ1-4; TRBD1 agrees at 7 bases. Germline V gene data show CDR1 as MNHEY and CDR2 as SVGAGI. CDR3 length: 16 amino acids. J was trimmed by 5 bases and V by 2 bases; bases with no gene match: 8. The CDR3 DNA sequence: TGTGCCAGCAGTTACCACTCAGGGGGGCCGAATGAAAAACTGTTTTTT. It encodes CASSYHSGGPNEKLFF.

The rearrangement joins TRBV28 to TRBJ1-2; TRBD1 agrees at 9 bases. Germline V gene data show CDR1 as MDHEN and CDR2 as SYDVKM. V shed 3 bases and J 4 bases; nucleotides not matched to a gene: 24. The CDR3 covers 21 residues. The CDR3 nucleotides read TGTGCCAGCAGTTTTGCCCCACTCACTGGGTACAGGGGGCGCGACGGCTATGGCTACACCTTC. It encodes CASSFAPLTGYRGRDGYGYTF.

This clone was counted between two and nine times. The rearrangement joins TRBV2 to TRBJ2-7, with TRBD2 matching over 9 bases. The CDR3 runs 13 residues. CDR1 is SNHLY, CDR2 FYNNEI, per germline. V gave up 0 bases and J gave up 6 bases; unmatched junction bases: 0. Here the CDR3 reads CASSEARGGEQYF. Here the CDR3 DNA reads TGTGCCAGCAGTGAAGCGCGGGGGGGCGAGCAGTACTTC.

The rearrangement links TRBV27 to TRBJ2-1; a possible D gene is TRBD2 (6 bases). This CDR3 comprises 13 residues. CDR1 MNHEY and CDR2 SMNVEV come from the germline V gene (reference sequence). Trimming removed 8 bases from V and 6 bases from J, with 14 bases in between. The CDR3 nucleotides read TGTGCCAGCGGGGCGGGCGGGACCAATGAGCAGTTCTTC. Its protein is CASGAGGTNEQFF.

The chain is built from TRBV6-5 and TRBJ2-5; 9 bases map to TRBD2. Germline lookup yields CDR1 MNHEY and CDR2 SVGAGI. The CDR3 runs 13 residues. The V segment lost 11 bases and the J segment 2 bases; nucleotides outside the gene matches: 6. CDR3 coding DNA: TGTGCCGGTCGACTAGCGGAACAAGAGACCCAGTACTTC. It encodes CAGRLAEQETQYF.

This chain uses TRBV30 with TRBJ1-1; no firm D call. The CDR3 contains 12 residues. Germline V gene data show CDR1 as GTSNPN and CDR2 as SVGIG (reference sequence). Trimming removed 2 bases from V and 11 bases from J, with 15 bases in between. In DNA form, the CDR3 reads TGTGCCTGGAGTTCCCGACTGCTCGAGGCTTTCTTT. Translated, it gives CAWSSRLLEAFF.

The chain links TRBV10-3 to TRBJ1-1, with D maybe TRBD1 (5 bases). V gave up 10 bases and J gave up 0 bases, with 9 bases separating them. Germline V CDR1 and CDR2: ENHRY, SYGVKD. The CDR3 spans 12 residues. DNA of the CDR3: TGTGCCACCCAGGGTATGAACACTGAAGCTTTCTTT. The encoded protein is CATQGMNTEAFF.

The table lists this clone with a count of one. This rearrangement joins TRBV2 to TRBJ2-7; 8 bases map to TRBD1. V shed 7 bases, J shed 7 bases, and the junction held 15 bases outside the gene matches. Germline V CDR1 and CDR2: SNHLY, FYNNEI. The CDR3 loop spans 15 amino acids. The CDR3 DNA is TGTGCCAGCAAAGTACAGGGACAGGTTCTAGGGGAGCAGTACTTC. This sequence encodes CASKVQGQVLGEQYF.

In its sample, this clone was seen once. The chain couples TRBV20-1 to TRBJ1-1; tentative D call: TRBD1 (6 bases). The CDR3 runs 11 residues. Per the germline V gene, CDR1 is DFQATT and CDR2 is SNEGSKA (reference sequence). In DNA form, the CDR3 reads TGCAGGGTGGGGGCGGATACTGAAGCTTTCTTT. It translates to CRVGADTEAFF.

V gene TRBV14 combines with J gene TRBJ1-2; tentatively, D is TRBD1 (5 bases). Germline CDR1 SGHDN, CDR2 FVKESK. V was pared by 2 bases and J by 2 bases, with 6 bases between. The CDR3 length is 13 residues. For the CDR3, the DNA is TGTGCCAGCAGCCAACCAGGGAACTATGGCTACACCTTC. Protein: CASSQPGNYGYTF.

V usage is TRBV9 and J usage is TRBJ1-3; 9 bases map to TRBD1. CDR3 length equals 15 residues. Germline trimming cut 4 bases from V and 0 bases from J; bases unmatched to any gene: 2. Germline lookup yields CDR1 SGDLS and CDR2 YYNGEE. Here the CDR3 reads CASSRDRASGNTIYF. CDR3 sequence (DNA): TGTGCCAGCAGCCGGGACAGGGCCTCTGGAAACACCATATATTTT. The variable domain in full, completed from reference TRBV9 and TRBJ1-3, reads DSGVTQTPKHLITATGQRVTLRCSPRSGDLSVYWYQQSLDQGLQFLIQYYNGEERAKGNILERFSAQQFPDLHSELNLSSLELGDSALYFCASSRDRASGNTIYFGEGSWLTVV.

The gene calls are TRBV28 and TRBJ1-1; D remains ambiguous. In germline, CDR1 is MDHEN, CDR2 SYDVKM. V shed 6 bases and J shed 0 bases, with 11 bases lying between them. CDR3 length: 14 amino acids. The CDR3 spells CASRPWRVNTEAFF. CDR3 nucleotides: TGTGCCAGCAGACCTTGGAGGGTGAACACTGAAGCTTTCTTT. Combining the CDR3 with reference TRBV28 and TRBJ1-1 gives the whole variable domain DVKVTQSSRYLVKRTGEKVFLECVQDMDHENMFWYRQDPGLGLRLIYFSYDVKMKEKGDIPEGYSVSREKKERFSLILESASTNQTSMYLCASRPWRVNTEAFFGQGTRLTVV.

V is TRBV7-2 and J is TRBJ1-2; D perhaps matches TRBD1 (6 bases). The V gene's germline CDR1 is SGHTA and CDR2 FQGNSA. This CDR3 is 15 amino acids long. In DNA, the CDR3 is TGTTTCGACACCGAATCCCAGGGGAGAGGTAGAGGCTACACCTTC. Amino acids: CFDTESQGRGRGYTF.

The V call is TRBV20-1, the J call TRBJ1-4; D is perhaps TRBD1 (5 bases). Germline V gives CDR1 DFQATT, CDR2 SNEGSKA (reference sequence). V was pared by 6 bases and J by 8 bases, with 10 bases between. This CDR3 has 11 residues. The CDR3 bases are TGCAGTGCCCTCGGGGGGGAAAAACTGTTTTTT. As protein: CSALGGEKLFF.

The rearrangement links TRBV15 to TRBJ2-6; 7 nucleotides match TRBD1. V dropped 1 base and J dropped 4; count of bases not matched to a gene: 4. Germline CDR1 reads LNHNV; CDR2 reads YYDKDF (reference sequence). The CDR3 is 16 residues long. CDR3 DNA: TGTGCCACCAGCAGAGCCGACAGGGCCGGGGCCAACGTCCTGACTTTC. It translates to CATSRADRAGANVLTF.

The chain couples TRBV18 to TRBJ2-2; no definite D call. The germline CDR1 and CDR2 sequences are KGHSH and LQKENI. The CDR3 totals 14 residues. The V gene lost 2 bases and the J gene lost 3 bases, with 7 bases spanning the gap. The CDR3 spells CASSPSTDTGELFF. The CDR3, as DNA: TGTGCCAGCTCACCATCTACGGACACCGGGGAGCTGTTTTTT.

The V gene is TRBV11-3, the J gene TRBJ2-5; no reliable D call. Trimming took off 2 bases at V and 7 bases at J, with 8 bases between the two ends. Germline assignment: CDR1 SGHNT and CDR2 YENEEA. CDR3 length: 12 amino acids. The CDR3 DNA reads TGTGCCAGCAGCTTAAACGGTGGGACCCAGTACTTC. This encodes CASSLNGGTQYF.

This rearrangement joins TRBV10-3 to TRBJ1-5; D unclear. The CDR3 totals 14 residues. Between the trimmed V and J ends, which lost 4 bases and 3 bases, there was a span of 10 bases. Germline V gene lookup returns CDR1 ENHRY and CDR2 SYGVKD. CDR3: CAISVGTSNQPQHF. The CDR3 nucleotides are TGTGCCATCAGTGTGGGCACATCCAATCAGCCCCAGCATTTT.